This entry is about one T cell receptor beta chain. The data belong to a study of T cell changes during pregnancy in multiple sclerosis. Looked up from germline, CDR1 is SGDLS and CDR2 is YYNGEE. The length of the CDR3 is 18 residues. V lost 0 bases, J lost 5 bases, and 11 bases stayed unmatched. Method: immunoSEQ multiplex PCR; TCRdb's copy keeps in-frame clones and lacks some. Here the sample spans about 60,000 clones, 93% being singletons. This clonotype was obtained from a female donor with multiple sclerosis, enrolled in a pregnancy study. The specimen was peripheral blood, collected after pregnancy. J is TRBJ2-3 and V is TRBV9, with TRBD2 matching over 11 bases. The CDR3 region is CASSVEVSGRGRRDTQYF. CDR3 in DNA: TGTGCCAGCAGCGTAGAGGTTAGCGGGAGGGGACGAAGAGATACGCAGTATTTT.